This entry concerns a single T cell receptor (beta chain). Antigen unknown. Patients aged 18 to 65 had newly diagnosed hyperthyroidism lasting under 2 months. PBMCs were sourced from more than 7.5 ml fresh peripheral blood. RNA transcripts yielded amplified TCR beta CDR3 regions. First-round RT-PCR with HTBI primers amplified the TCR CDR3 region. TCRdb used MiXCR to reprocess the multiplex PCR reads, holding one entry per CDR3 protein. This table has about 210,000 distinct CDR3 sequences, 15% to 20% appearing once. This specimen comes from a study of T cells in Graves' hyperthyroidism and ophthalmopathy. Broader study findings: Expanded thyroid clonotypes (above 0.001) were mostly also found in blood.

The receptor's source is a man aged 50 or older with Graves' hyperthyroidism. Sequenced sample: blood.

The CDR3 region has the DNA TGTGCCAGCAGTCCAACAGGGTTCGGTAAAAACATTCAGTACTTC. Translating gives CASSPTGFGKNIQYF. The chain recombines TRBV28 with TRBJ2-4; perhaps TRBD1 as D (6 bases). CDR3 length: 15 residues. CDR1 is MDHEN, CDR2 SYDVKM, per germline. V lost 5 bases and J lost 4, with 15 bases in between.